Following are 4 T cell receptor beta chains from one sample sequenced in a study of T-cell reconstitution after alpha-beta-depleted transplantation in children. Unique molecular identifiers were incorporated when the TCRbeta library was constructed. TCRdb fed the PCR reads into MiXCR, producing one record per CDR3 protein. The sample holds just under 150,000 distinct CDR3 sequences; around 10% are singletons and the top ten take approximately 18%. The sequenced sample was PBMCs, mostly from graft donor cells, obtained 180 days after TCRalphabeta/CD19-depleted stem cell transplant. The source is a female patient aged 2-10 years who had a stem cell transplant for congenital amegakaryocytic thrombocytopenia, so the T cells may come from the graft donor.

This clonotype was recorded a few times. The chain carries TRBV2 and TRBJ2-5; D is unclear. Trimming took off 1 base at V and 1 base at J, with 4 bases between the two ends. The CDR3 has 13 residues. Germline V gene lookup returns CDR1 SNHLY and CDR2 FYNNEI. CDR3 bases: TGTGCCAGCAGTGAAGACGCCCAAGAGACCCAGTACTTC. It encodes CASSEDAQETQYF.

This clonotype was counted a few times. CDR3 nucleotides: TGCGCCAGCAGCTTGGATCTGGCGGGAGTCCGTGGGGCCAACGTCCTGACTTTC. Its translation: CASSLDLAGVRGANVLTF. The V gene is TRBV5-1, the J gene TRBJ2-6; 7 bases fit TRBD2. V lost 0 bases and J lost 3; bases outside the gene matches: 9. The CDR3 loop spans 18 amino acids. Germline V gene data show CDR1 as SGHRS and CDR2 as YFSETQ.

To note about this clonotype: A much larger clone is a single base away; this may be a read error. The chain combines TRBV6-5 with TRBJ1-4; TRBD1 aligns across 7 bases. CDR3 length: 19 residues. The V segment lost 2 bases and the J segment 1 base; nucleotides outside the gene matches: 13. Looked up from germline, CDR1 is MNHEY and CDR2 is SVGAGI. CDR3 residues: CASSYTGTVRVGTNEKLFF. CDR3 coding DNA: TGTGCCAGCAGTTACACCGGGACAGTGAGGGTAGGAACTAATGAAAAACTGTTTTTT.

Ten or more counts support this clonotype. This CDR3 reads CSASNEEWYEQYF. CDR3 DNA sequence: TGCAGTGCTAGTAACGAGGAATGGTACGAGCAGTACTTC. The chain is built from TRBV20-1 and TRBJ2-7; D unresolved. CDR3 length: 13 residues. Trimming removed 3 bases at V and 4 bases at J, with 13 bases between. The germline V gene encodes CDR1 DFQATT and CDR2 SNEGSKA (reference sequence).